This T cell receptor (beta chain) was found in a study of T cells in localized non-small cell lung cancer. V was clipped by 0 bases and J by 1 base, with 5 bases between them. The CDR3 extends over 14 amino acids. Germline-derived CDR1 and CDR2 are SGHRS and YFSETQ. Assay: immunoSEQ multiplex PCR; the TCRdb copy retains only in-frame clones and omits some. The profile shows 35,000 to 40,000 clones, around nine tenths of them singletons. The chain uses TRBV5-1 and TRBJ2-1; D might be TRBD1 (5 bases). Material: peripheral blood, obtained before any cancer treatment. The receptor was derived from a female donor of 60 years or more with stage I lung adenocarcinoma. CDR3 residues: CASSLGQSYNEQFF. As DNA, the CDR3 is TGCGCCAGCAGCTTGGGACAGTCCTACAATGAGCAGTTCTTC.